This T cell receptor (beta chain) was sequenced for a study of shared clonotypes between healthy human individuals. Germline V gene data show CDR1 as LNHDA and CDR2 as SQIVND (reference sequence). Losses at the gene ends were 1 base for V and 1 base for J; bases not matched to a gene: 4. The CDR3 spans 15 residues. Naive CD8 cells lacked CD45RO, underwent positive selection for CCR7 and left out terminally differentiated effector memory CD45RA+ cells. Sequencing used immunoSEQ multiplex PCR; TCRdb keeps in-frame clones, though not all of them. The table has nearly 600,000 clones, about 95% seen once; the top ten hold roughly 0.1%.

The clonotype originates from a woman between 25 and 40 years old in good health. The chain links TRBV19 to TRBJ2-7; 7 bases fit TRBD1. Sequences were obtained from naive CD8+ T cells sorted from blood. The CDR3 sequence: CASSIVGTESYEQYF. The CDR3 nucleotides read TGTGCCAGTAGTATAGTGGGGACAGAATCCTACGAGCAGTACTTC.